A selection of T cell receptor beta chains follows, all from one sample in a study of cytomegalovirus exposure and HLA in healthy donors. This table comes from immunoSEQ multiplex PCR, and its TCRdb copy is limited to in-frame clones, with some not included. The data contain about 94,000 clones, approximately 79% of them singletons. Sequencing used PBMCs. Source of these receptors: a woman aged 40-49 years in good health and CMV-seronegative. The CDR3 runs from the conserved cysteine through the conserved F or W. A D gene is named only where the DNA matches it firmly. Rows give clone size only sometimes, using once, few, many, or a class for an expanded clone.

d_call j_call clone_size v_call cdr3_aa cdr3_nt
. TRBJ2-7 . TRBV29-1 CSVEDSPYEQYF TGCAGCGTTGAAGACAGTCCCTACGAGCAGTACTTC
. TRBJ1-2 few TRBV29-1 CSAWGRGTLSF .
. TRBJ2-2 few TRBV7-3 CASSLGAGYTGELFF TGTGCCAGCAGCTTAGGGGCAGGGTACACCGGGGAGCTGTTTTTT
TRBD2 TRBJ2-3 . TRBV6-5 CASSRSGGASQYF TGTGCCAGCAGTCGGAGCGGGGGGGCCTCGCAGTATTTT
. TRBJ1-1 few TRBV19 CASSPRTDSEAFF TGTGCCAGTAGTCCAAGGACAGACTCTGAAGCTTTCTTT
. TRBJ1-4 . TRBV11-2 CASSESGLWNEKLFF TGTGCCAGCAGCGAGAGCGGGCTGTGGAATGAAAAACTGTTTTTT
TRBD1 TRBJ1-1 . TRBV5-4 CASSSGTGRQADYEAFF TGTGCCAGCAGCTCAGGGACAGGCCGACAAGCGGATTACGAAGCTTTCTTT
TRBD1 TRBJ1-1 few TRBV30 CAWSHGDRAAAFF TGTGCCTGGAGTCATGGGGACAGAGCAGCAGCTTTCTTT
TRBD1 TRBJ2-7 . TRBV28 CASSFEWGDRGYEQYF TGTGCCAGCAGTTTTGAGTGGGGGGACAGGGGCTACGAGCAGTACTTC
. TRBJ1-4 . TRBV6-5 CASSYTQTNEKLFF TGTGCCAGCAGTTACACACAGACTAATGAAAAACTGTTTTTT
TRBD1 TRBJ1-2 once TRBV30 CAWKRTGTNYGYTF TGTGCCTGGAAAAGGACAGGCACTAACTATGGCTACACCTTC
. TRBJ1-4 . TRBV4-1 CASSPTGGSEKLFF TGCGCCAGCAGCCCTACCGGAGGGTCAGAAAAACTGTTTTTT
TRBD1 TRBJ1-4 . TRBV27 CASRANRGGNEKLFF TGTGCCAGCAGGGCAAACAGGGGGGGGAATGAAAAACTGTTTTTT
. TRBJ2-7 . TRBV15 CATRRGSSYEQYF TGTGCCACCCGTCGGGGGAGCTCCTACGAGCAGTACTTC
. TRBJ2-2 . TRBV4-3 CASSQVNGISGELFF TGCGCCAGCAGCCAAGTAAACGGGATCAGCGGGGAGCTGTTTTTT
TRBD1 TRBJ2-2 . TRBV7-9 CSSSLADRGPRLFF TGTTCCAGCAGCTTAGCCGACAGGGGGCCTAGGCTGTTTTTT
TRBD1 TRBJ1-4 . TRBV5-4 CASSTQPGTANEKLFF TGTGCCAGCAGCACTCAACCCGGGACAGCCAACGAAAAACTGTTTTTT
TRBD1 TRBJ1-1 once TRBV7-2 CASSSDRAFEAFF TGTGCCAGCAGCTCCGACAGGGCTTTTGAGGCTTTCTTT
TRBD1 TRBJ2-7 . TRBV7-9 CASSLAWTGINEQYF TGTGCCAGCAGCTTAGCTTGGACAGGGATCAACGAGCAGTACTTC
. TRBJ1-1 . TRBV5-4 CASSWGLGEGTEAFF TGTGCCAGCAGCTGGGGGTTGGGGGAGGGCACTGAAGCTTTCTTT
. TRBJ2-7 . TRBV9 CASSVGPPGGDYEQYF TGTGCCAGCAGCGTAGGCCCTCCCGGGGGAGACTACGAGCAGTACTTC
TRBD2 TRBJ2-1 . TRBV9 CASSVASAGGGNEQFF TGTGCCAGCAGCGTAGCTAGCGCGGGGGGCGGGAATGAGCAGTTCTTC
. TRBJ2-2 . TRBV5-1 CASSLGQSTGELFF TGCGCCAGCAGCTTGGGGCAGTCCACCGGGGAGCTGTTTTTT
. TRBJ2-1 . TRBV7-2 CASSTPRGLGEQFF TGTGCCAGCAGCACCCCCAGGGGTTTAGGTGAGCAGTTCTTC
. TRBJ1-1 . TRBV15 CATSRDQMNTEAFF TGTGCCACCAGCAGAGATCAGATGAACACTGAAGCTTTCTTT
. TRBJ1-6 . TRBV4-1 CASSPKFGSSYNSPLHF TGCGCCAGCAGCCCGAAATTTGGGAGCTCCTATAATTCACCCCTCCACTTT
. TRBJ2-1 . TRBV5-1 CASSLGGYNEQFF TGCGCCAGCAGCTTGGGAGGTTACAATGAGCAGTTCTTC
TRBD2 TRBJ2-3 once TRBV7-8 CASSLGAGGADTQYF TGTGCCAGCAGCTTAGGAGCGGGGGGGGCAGATACGCAGTATTTT
. TRBJ1-2 . TRBV28 CASSFSSGSGYTF TGTGCCAGCAGTTTCTCGTCAGGTAGTGGCTACACCTTC
TRBD1 TRBJ1-2 once TRBV5-4 CASSLAQGAIWIAGYGYPF TGTGCCAGCAGCTTGGCGCAGGGGGCGATTTGGATTGCGGGCTATGGCTACCCCTTC
. TRBJ1-1 once TRBV5-1 CASSLTGNTEAFF TGCGCCAGCAGCTTGACGGGGAACACTGAAGCTTTCTTT
. TRBJ1-1 few TRBV5-4 CASRMEVWRGGTEAFF TGTGCCAGCAGAATGGAGGTGTGGAGGGGGGGCACTGAAGCTTTCTTT
. TRBJ1-5 . TRBV7-9 CASSLRGSHQPQHF TGTGCCAGCAGCTTAAGGGGGAGTCATCAGCCCCAGCATTTT
. TRBJ1-2 . TRBV7-3 CASSSSPGFGYTF TGTGCCAGCAGCTCCTCCCCAGGCTTTGGCTACACCTTC
. TRBJ1-1 . TRBV14 CASSPNLIPTAEAFF TGTGCCAGCAGCCCAAACCTTATCCCCACGGCTGAAGCTTTCTTT
. TRBJ2-4 . TRBV2 CASSEYARNIQYF TGTGCCAGCAGTGAATACGCGAGAAACATTCAGTACTTC
TRBD2 TRBJ2-3 . TRBV29-1 CSVRAGGGGDTQYF TGCAGCGTACGCGCGGGAGGAGGAGGAGATACGCAGTATTTT
. TRBJ2-4 . TRBV11-2 CASSFGGVGIQYF TGTGCCAGCAGCTTTGGAGGAGTAGGCATTCAGTACTTC
. TRBJ1-6 . TRBV29-1 CSVADGGDSPLNF TGCAGCGTTGCTGACGGCGGAGATTCACCCCTCAACTTT
TRBD1 TRBJ1-5 once TRBV6-6 CASNPGQGRTQPQHF TGTGCCAGCAATCCGGGACAGGGGAGGACTCAGCCCCAGCATTTT
TRBD1 TRBJ1-5 . TRBV18 CASSTGGNQPQHF TGTGCCAGCTCAACAGGGGGCAATCAGCCCCAGCATTTT
TRBD1 TRBJ2-7 . TRBV7-9 CASSFGDRAYEQYF TGTGCCAGCAGCTTTGGGGACAGGGCCTACGAGCAGTACTTC
. TRBJ2-1 . TRBV18 CASSPLRLVSNEQFF TGTGCCAGCTCACCACTGCGTCTAGTCTCCAATGAGCAGTTCTTC
TRBD2 TRBJ2-1 . TRBV30 CAWRGLAGGQSSYNEQFF TGTGCCTGGAGGGGGTTAGCGGGGGGGCAAAGCTCCTACAATGAGCAGTTCTTC
TRBD1 TRBJ1-4 . TRBV5-6 CASSLAWDSEKLFF TGTGCCAGCAGCTTGGCATGGGACAGTGAAAAACTGTTTTTT
TRBD1 TRBJ1-5 few TRBV11-2 CASSLGDSYNQPQHF TGTGCCAGCAGCTTAGGGGACAGCTACAATCAGCCCCAGCATTTT
. TRBJ2-5 . TRBV29-1 CSQRQNQETQYF TGCAGCCAAAGACAGAACCAAGAGACCCAGTACTTC
. TRBJ1-1 . TRBV4-2 CASSQGAQNTEAFF TGTGCCAGCAGCCAAGGAGCCCAGAACACTGAAGCTTTCTTT
. TRBJ2-6 . TRBV7-2 CASSFAGAGANVLTF TGTGCCAGCAGCTTTGCAGGGGCTGGGGCCAACGTCCTGACTTTC
. TRBJ2-5 . TRBV9 CASSVAGPALGQETQYF TGTGCCAGCAGCGTAGCAGGTCCCGCCCTGGGCCAAGAGACCCAGTACTTC
TRBD1 TRBJ2-4 . TRBV27 CASSLRGQLKNIQYF TGTGCCAGCAGTTTAAGGGGACAGCTCAAAAACATTCAGTACTTC
TRBD2 TRBJ2-7 once TRBV15 CATSRASGLAYEQYF TGTGCCACCAGCAGAGCGTCCGGACTAGCCTACGAGCAGTACTTC
TRBD1 TRBJ2-7 . TRBV6-1 CAGNRDSSYEQYF TGTGCCGGAAACCGGGACAGCAGCTACGAGCAGTACTTC
. TRBJ2-1 few TRBV15 CATSRDSGANEQFF TGTGCCACCAGCAGAGATTCAGGGGCCAATGAGCAGTTCTTC
. TRBJ1-2 . TRBV5-1 CASSLATSTAYYGYTF TGCGCCAGCAGCTTGGCCACGTCGACAGCGTACTATGGCTACACCTTC